This T cell receptor (beta chain) was profiled in a study of post-analysis software for immune sequencing data. General study findings and limits: When patients were compared with controls, a handful of TRBV segments were more frequent, TRBV5-6, TRBV5-1 and TRBV20-1 among them. F-measure co-clustering was strong for batch-matched samples. Normalized Chao1 diversity in multiple sclerosis patients fell significantly below that of controls.

About this clonotype: The antigen remains unidentified.

The TCR beta cDNA libraries carried unique molecular identifiers. TCRdb redid the calling of the PCR reads with MiXCR, one entry per CDR3 protein. This table has about 500,000 distinct CDR3 sequences, approximately 46% appearing once. The CDR3 totals 15 residues. Germline V gene data show CDR1 as SGHTA and CDR2 as FQGTGA. With 5 bases clipped from V and 8 bases from J, the junction kept 8 bases outside the gene matches. The receptor was isolated from a girl aged 5 to 17 with multiple sclerosis. The specimen sequenced was blood. V is TRBV7-3 and J is TRBJ2-1; the match to TRBD2 covers 11 bases. The CDR3 spells CASSQGLAGAHEQFF. The CDR3 bases are TGTGCCAGCAGCCAAGGACTAGCGGGCGCTCATGAGCAGTTCTTC.